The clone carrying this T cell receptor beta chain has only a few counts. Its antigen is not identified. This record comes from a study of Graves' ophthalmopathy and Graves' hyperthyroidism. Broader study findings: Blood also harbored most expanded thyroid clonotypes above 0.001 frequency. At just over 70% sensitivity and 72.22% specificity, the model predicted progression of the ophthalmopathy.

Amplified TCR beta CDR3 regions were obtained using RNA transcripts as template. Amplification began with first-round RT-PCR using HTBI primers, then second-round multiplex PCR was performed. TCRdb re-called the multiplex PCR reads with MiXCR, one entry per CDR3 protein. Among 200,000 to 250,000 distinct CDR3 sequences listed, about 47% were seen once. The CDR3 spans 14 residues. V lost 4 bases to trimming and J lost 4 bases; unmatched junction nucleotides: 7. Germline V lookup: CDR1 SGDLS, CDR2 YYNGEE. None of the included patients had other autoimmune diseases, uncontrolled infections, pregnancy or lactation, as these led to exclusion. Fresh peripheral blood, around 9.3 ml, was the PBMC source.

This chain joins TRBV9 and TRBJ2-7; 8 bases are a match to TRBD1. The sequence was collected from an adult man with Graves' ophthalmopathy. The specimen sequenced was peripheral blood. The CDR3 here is CASSPGGLGYEQYF. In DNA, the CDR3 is TGTGCCAGCAGCCCAGGGGGCTTAGGTTACGAGCAGTACTTC.